The sequence of this T cell receptor beta chain was determined in a study of cytomegalovirus exposure and HLA in healthy donors. V gave up 3 bases and J gave up 10 bases, with 28 bases separating them. The CDR3 has 17 residues. The germline V gene has CDR1 WSHSY and CDR2 SAAADI. It was with 60 Vbeta and 13 Jbeta primers that the PCR ran. Data came from immunoSEQ multiplex PCR; TCRdb stores just in-frame clones and leaves some out. The sample gives roughly 180,000 clones, approximately 81% of which show up once; 1% is in the top ten. The chain links TRBV10-2 to TRBJ2-7; D is undetermined. The sequenced material came from PBMCs. The sequence was obtained from a boy between 2 and 10 years old in good health and CMV-seronegative. The CDR3 DNA is TGCGCCAGCAGTGAAACGGGTTTCAACGACCTACGGCGGCTCCAGTACTTC. As protein: CASSETGFNDLRRLQYF.